Each of the 24 T cell receptor beta chains below was sequenced from the same sample in a study of blood T cell repertoires in COVID-19. Only in-frame clones appear in the TCRdb table, and some are missing; sequencing was by immunoSEQ multiplex PCR. The table shows about 140,000 clones, with 80% to 90% occurring only once. Sequenced: peripheral blood. These receptor sequences come from a man in his 60s with active or convalescent COVID-19.

This clone showed up just a few times. The genes are TRBV4-1 and TRBJ1-4; 7 nucleotides match TRBD1. J was trimmed by 8 bases and V by 0 bases; bases with no gene match: 12. This CDR3 is 17 amino acids long. Germline CDR1 is MGHRA and CDR2 is YSYEKL. Here the CDR3 reads CASSQEGAVGGKEKLFF. The CDR3 DNA follows: TGCGCCAGCAGCCAAGAGGGGGCCGTAGGGGGCAAGGAAAAACTGTTTTTT.

The genes are TRBV6-4 and TRBJ1-2; possibly TRBD1 for D (5 bases). Germline assignment: CDR1 MRHNA and CDR2 SNTAGT. This CDR3 comprises 14 residues. V gave up 4 bases and J gave up 4 bases, with 13 bases separating them. CDR3 in amino acids: CASSVSGESYGYTF. Written as DNA, the CDR3 is TGTGCCAGCAGTGTATCGGGGGAGAGCTATGGCTACACCTTC.

V and J are TRBV18 and TRBJ2-4; a weak D match, TRBD1 (6 bases). CDR1 is KGHSH, CDR2 LQKENI, per germline. V was shortened by 3 bases and J by 6 bases, with 12 bases between the two germline ends. This CDR3 has 14 residues. CDR3 in amino acids: CASSPWDNINIQYF. The CDR3 nucleotides read TGTGCCAGCTCACCTTGGGACAACATAAACATTCAGTACTTC.

This chain connects TRBV6-1 to TRBJ2-2; 9 bases are a match to TRBD1. J was trimmed by 3 bases and V by 2 bases; bases with no gene match: 1. The CDR3 sequence is 15 residues long. From germline, CDR1 is MNHNS and CDR2 SASEGT. The CDR3 loop reads CASSERTGDTGELFF. The CDR3 DNA follows: TGTGCCAGCAGTGAAAGGACAGGGGACACCGGGGAGCTGTTTTTT.

The CDR3 nucleotides read TGTGCCAGCAGTCGAACCCCCCGGGGGGGGCGAGGCAATCAGCCCCAGCATTTT. The encoded protein is CASSRTPRGGRGNQPQHF. The chain joins TRBV6-6 to TRBJ1-5, with D perhaps TRBD1 (6 bases). Germline V CDR1 and CDR2: MNHNY, SVGAGI (reference sequence). This CDR3 comprises 18 residues. V was trimmed by 5 bases and J by 2 bases, leaving 22 bases between them.

The chain has TRBV30 and TRBJ1-2; 7 bases match TRBD1. CDR3 size: 14 residues. Germline lookup yields CDR1 GTSNPN and CDR2 SVGIG (reference sequence). The ends lost 0 bases at V and 4 bases at J; junction bases unmatched: 5. The CDR3 bases are TGTGCCTGGAGTGTACGTCCAGGGGGCTATGGCTACACCTTC. Protein product: CAWSVRPGGYGYTF.

This sequence joins TRBV27 and TRBJ2-7; TRBD2 matches 9 bases. V lost 4 bases and J lost 1; bases outside the gene matches: 5. Germline lookup yields CDR1 MNHEY and CDR2 SMNVEV (reference sequence). This CDR3 has 15 amino acids. This chain's CDR3 is CASSSPTSGSYEQYF. CDR3 coding DNA: TGTGCCAGCAGTTCCCCGACTAGCGGATCCTACGAGCAGTACTTC.

This sequence joins TRBV28 and TRBJ2-5, with 8 bases lining up with TRBD1. The CDR3 is 14 amino acids. Unmatched junction bases numbered 7, after V lost 4 bases and J lost 6 bases. Germline V gene data show CDR1 as MDHEN and CDR2 as SYDVKM. The chain's CDR3 is CASSSRTGKKTQYF. Here the CDR3 DNA reads TGTGCCAGCAGTTCAAGGACAGGGAAAAAGACCCAGTACTTC.

This clone was seen only a few times. The sample contains more than one DNA sequence encoding this CDR3. The chain is built from TRBV5-6 and TRBJ2-7; 7 positions match TRBD1. This CDR3 spans 14 amino acids. Trimming cost V 0 bases and J 4 bases; bases outside gene matches: 4. Germline V gives CDR1 SGHDT, CDR2 YYEEEE. The DNA for the CDR3 is TGTGCCAGCAGCTTGGGACAGGGCGCGTACGAGCAGTACTTC. Residues: CASSLGQGAYEQYF.

CDR3 sequence (DNA): TGTGCCACCAGTGACCCCCGGGGGGCAGGAGAGACCCAGTACTTC. It encodes CATSDPRGAGETQYF. The V call is TRBV24-1, the J call TRBJ2-5, with D possibly TRBD2 on 7 matching bases. V was clipped by 4 bases and J by 4 bases, with 15 bases between them. CDR1 and CDR2 (germline): KGHDR, SFDVKD. This CDR3 is 15 amino acids long.

CDR3 bases: TGTGCCACCAGCGGGGGTAAGGGAGGCAGTCAGCCCCAGCATTTT. This gives the protein CATSGGKGGSQPQHF. V usage is TRBV24-1 and J usage is TRBJ1-5, with D perhaps matching TRBD1 (5 bases). The germline CDR1 and CDR2 sequences are KGHDR and SFDVKD. Trimming cost V 7 bases and J 6 bases, with 18 bases left between them. This CDR3 spans 15 amino acids.

The chain carries TRBV15 and TRBJ1-5; TRBD1 aligns across 7 bases. V dropped 1 base and J dropped 5; count of bases not matched to a gene: 14. The germline CDR1 and CDR2 sequences are LNHNV and YYDKDF (reference sequence). This CDR3 region has 18 residues. DNA of the CDR3: TGTGCCACCAGCAGAGGTTGGCAGCCGACAGGGAGTTATCAGCCCCAGCATTTT. Translating it yields CATSRGWQPTGSYQPQHF.

In DNA form, the CDR3 reads TGTGCCAGCAGTTTATTTGGGACAGGGGCCAATCAGCCCCAGCATTTT. This translates into CASSLFGTGANQPQHF. The rearrangement joins TRBV28 to TRBJ1-5; 10 nucleotides line up with TRBD1. The CDR3 sequence is 16 residues long. V shed 1 base, J shed 3 bases, and the junction held 3 bases outside the gene matches. Germline values: CDR1 MDHEN, CDR2 SYDVKM.

The gene calls are TRBV4-3 and TRBJ2-3; maybe TRBD2 (7 bases). The V gene's germline CDR1 is LGHNA and CDR2 YSLEER. The CDR3 has 18 residues. Between the trimmed V and J ends, which lost 0 bases and 6 bases, there was a span of 22 bases. The CDR3 nucleotides read TGCGCCAGCAGCCAAGAGGGGGCAGGGAGGGGGTGGTTTGATACGCAGTATTTT. It codes for CASSQEGAGRGWFDTQYF.

The chain carries TRBV18 and TRBJ1-1; 8 nucleotides match TRBD1. V was pared by 4 bases and J by 4 bases, with 2 bases of the junction left unmatched. The CDR3 runs 13 residues. Per the germline V gene, CDR1 is KGHSH and CDR2 is LQKENI. The CDR3 DNA reads TGTGCCAGCTCACGCGACAGGGGCACTGAAGCTTTCTTT. Protein sequence: CASSRDRGTEAFF.

The chain joins TRBV28 to TRBJ2-1; TRBD1 matches at 8 bases. CDR1 is MDHEN and CDR2 is SYDVKM in the germline V gene. The V gene end was trimmed by 8 bases and the J gene end by 0 bases; junction bases not matched to a gene: 15. The CDR3 covers 18 residues. The CDR3 here is CASLPRGRKSSSYNEQFF. The CDR3 nucleotides are TGTGCCAGCCTCCCCAGGGGGCGCAAAAGTAGCTCCTACAATGAGCAGTTCTTC.

This clone has a handful of counts. The rearrangement uses TRBV7-3 and TRBJ2-3, with a weak D call TRBD1 (5 bases). This CDR3 has 15 residues. From germline, CDR1 is SGHTA and CDR2 FQGTGA. V lost 2 bases, J lost 2 bases, and 11 bases lay in between. CDR3 region: CASSLGLGDTDTQYF. DNA of the CDR3: TGTGCCAGCAGCTTAGGTCTAGGGGACACAGATACGCAGTATTTT.

The J gene is TRBJ2-2, the V gene TRBV9; TRBD1 agrees at 9 bases. The CDR3 has 15 amino acids. The germline V gene encodes CDR1 SGDLS and CDR2 YYNGEE. V lost 0 bases and J lost 7; bases outside the gene matches: 4. The CDR3 region has the DNA TGTGCCAGCAGCGTAGCTGGGACAGGGAGCGGGGAGCTGTTTTTT. Its protein product is CASSVAGTGSGELFF.

The chain combines TRBV9 with TRBJ1-6; a weak D match, TRBD1 (6 bases). The V gene's germline CDR1 is SGDLS and CDR2 YYNGEE. The CDR3 consists of 15 residues. V was cut by 4 bases and J by 5 bases, with 13 bases left in between. In nucleotides, the CDR3 is TGTGCCAGCAGCCCCGGACAGCCCAATAATTCACCCCTCCACTTT. This gives the protein CASSPGQPNNSPLHF.

The V gene is TRBV9, the J gene TRBJ2-5, with D perhaps matching TRBD1 (6 bases). Trimming left V 4 bases short and J 4 bases short, with 14 bases between. Germline V gene data show CDR1 as SGDLS and CDR2 as YYNGEE. This CDR3 spans 14 amino acids. The DNA for the CDR3 is TGTGCCAGCAGCACCCAGGGGAAAGTAGAGACCCAGTACTTC. It is translated as CASSTQGKVETQYF.

V is TRBV10-3 and J is TRBJ2-1; D uncertain. The CDR3 length is 13 residues. V shed 10 bases and J shed 0 bases, with 10 bases lying between them. Germline loops: CDR1 ENHRY, CDR2 SYGVKD. CDR3 coding DNA: TGTGCCAGTAGTTCGAGCTCCTACAATGAGCAGTTCTTC. Its translation: CASSSSSYNEQFF.

The genes are TRBV18 and TRBJ1-1; D perhaps matches TRBD1 (5 bases). This CDR3 spans 14 amino acids. Germline V gene lookup returns CDR1 KGHSH and CDR2 LQKENI. V was cut by 4 bases and J by 5 bases, with 14 bases left in between. This chain's CDR3 is CASSRVLDMTEAFF. The CDR3 DNA follows: TGTGCCAGCTCACGGGTCTTGGACATGACTGAAGCTTTCTTT.

The V and J genes are TRBV7-2 and TRBJ2-3; the D gene is possibly TRBD1 (7 bases). This CDR3 contains 15 residues. V dropped 6 bases and J dropped 3 bases, with 16 bases sitting between them. Germline lookup yields CDR1 SGHTA and CDR2 FQGNSA. The CDR3 region has the DNA TGTGCCAGCAGTCGACAGGGAGGATTGACAGATACGCAGTATTTT. This sequence encodes CASSRQGGLTDTQYF.

V is TRBV29-1 and J is TRBJ2-2, with a weak D call TRBD2 (5 bases). The V and J ends lost 2 bases and 5 bases respectively, with 12 bases between them. Germline CDR1 and CDR2: SQVTM and ANQGSEA. This CDR3 has 14 amino acids. DNA for the CDR3: TGCAGCGTTGAACTAGCAGGTAGAACCGGGGAGCTGTTTTTT. It translates to CSVELAGRTGELFF.